Listed below are T cell receptor beta chains from one sample, sequenced in a study of cytomegalovirus exposure and HLA in healthy donors. TCRdb's table, derived via immunoSEQ multiplex PCR, lists solely in-frame clones and lacks some. This table has around 100,000 clones, 60% to 70% appearing once. Sequenced sample: PBMCs. These receptors were collected from a woman in her forties or fifties in good health and CMV-seronegative. CDR3s include the opening cysteine and the closing phenylalanine or tryptophan. The order of the fields is clone size, V gene, J gene, D gene, CDR3 DNA, CDR3 protein. D genes are given only for firm matches. Size tells how often a clone was seen (once, few, many) or the class of an expanded clone, and some rows leave it out.

size: NA; V: TRBV28; J: TRBJ1-2; D: NA; DNA: TGTGCCAGCAGTCGGACTGCTGATTATGGCTACACCTTC; CDR3: CASSRTADYGYTF
size: few; V: TRBV27; J: TRBJ2-1; D: NA; DNA: TGTGCCAGCAGTTTTCAGGGCGAGGATGAGCAGTTCTTC; CDR3: CASSFQGEDEQFF
size: NA; V: TRBV4-1; J: TRBJ1-1; D: NA; DNA: TGCGCCAGCAGCCAAGAGCTACAGGGATCCCTGAACACTGAAGCTTTCTTT; CDR3: CASSQELQGSLNTEAFF
size: NA; V: TRBV7-9; J: TRBJ2-1; D: TRBD2; DNA: TGTGCCAGCAGCTTAGAGGGCGGGGGTAATGAGCAGTTCTTC; CDR3: CASSLEGGGNEQFF
size: NA; V: TRBV5-1; J: TRBJ2-5; D: NA; DNA: TGCGCCAGCAGCTCGGGGATTCAAGAGACCCAGTACTTC; CDR3: CASSSGIQETQYF
size: few; V: TRBV29-1; J: TRBJ2-6; D: NA; DNA: TGCAGCGTGCTGGAGGGGACCTACCCTGGGGCCAACGTCCTGACTTTC; CDR3: CSVLEGTYPGANVLTF
size: NA; V: TRBV19; J: TRBJ2-5; D: TRBD1; DNA: TGTGCCAGTCATCCGGGACAGACAATAGGGGAGTATTCCCAGTACTTC; CDR3: CASHPGQTIGEYSQYF
size: once; V: TRBV5-4; J: TRBJ2-5; D: NA; DNA: TGTGCCAGCAGCTGGGGGCGGGACCAAGAGACCCAGTACTTC; CDR3: CASSWGRDQETQYF
size: NA; V: TRBV7-9; J: TRBJ2-5; D: TRBD2; DNA: TGTGCCAGCAGCGAGCGGGGGGGTCGGGAGACCCAGTACTTC; CDR3: CASSERGGRETQYF
size: NA; V: TRBV6-1; J: TRBJ2-5; D: NA; DNA: TGTGCCAGCAGTAGGACAGTCAGACAAGAGACCCAGTACTTC; CDR3: CASSRTVRQETQYF
size: once; V: TRBV19; J: TRBJ2-3; D: TRBD2; DNA: TGTGCCAGTAGTACCCCTGGTGGGACTAGCGGGGATACGCAGTATTTT; CDR3: CASSTPGGTSGDTQYF
size: NA; V: TRBV27; J: TRBJ2-7; D: NA; DNA: TGTGCCAGCAGTTTAGCCCACAGGGGGGGATCCTACGAGCAGTACTTC; CDR3: CASSLAHRGGSYEQYF
size: NA; V: TRBV19; J: TRBJ2-5; D: NA; DNA: TGTGCCAGTAGTACGGTAGCGCCCCAAGGGACCCAGTACTTC; CDR3: CASSTVAPQGTQYF
size: NA; V: TRBV4-3; J: TRBJ1-1; D: TRBD1; DNA: TGCGCCAGCAGCCAAGTGGGCCCAGGGGGCGAAACTTTCTTT; CDR3: CASSQVGPGGETFF
size: NA; V: TRBV4-2; J: TRBJ1-2; D: NA; DNA: TGTGCCAGCAGCCTTACTACCTATGGCTACACCTTC; CDR3: CASSLTTYGYTF
size: NA; V: TRBV25-1; J: TRBJ2-7; D: TRBD1; DNA: TGTGCCAGCAGTGATACAGGGGGCGGCTACGAGCAGTACTTC; CDR3: CASSDTGGGYEQYF
size: NA; V: TRBV9; J: TRBJ2-2; D: NA; DNA: TGTGCCAGCAGCGGGGAAGCAGGGTGGTATAACACCGGGGAGCTGTTTTTT; CDR3: CASSGEAGWYNTGELFF
size: NA; V: TRBV4-2; J: TRBJ1-1; D: NA; DNA: TGTGCCAGCAGCGCCTGGGGAGATGCTGAGTCGGCTTTCTTT; CDR3: CASSAWGDAESAFF
size: NA; V: TRBV5-1; J: TRBJ2-7; D: NA; DNA: TGCGCCAGCCCGTACCCCCGGGTCGTGGGGGGTCACTACGAGCAGTACTTC; CDR3: CASPYPRVVGGHYEQYF
size: NA; V: TRBV19; J: TRBJ1-5; D: NA; DNA: TGTGCCAGTAGACAGGGTGTGGGGAATCAGCCCCAGCATTTT; CDR3: CASRQGVGNQPQHF